Listed here is a single T cell receptor beta chain. The length of the CDR3 is 16 residues. Between the trimmed V and J ends, which lost 2 bases and 3 bases, there was a span of 14 bases. Germline V lookup: CDR1 KGHSH, CDR2 LQKENI. The sample is drawn from a study of T-cell reconstitution after alpha-beta-depleted transplantation in children. Unique molecular identifiers were built into the TCRbeta library. TCRdb ran MiXCR on the PCR reads and lists one entry per CDR3 protein. The repertoire holds 440,000 or so distinct CDR3 sequences, with approximately 10% as singletons. The TCR was taken from a human donor who donated a stem cell graft to a child with acute myeloid leukemia. V usage is TRBV18 and J usage is TRBJ1-3, with D perhaps TRBD1 (5 bases). Sequences were derived from PBMCs from the stem cell graft donor, sampled from the stem cell graft. DNA for the CDR3: TGTGCCAGCTCACCAAGTAGTACAGGATATGGAAACACCATATATTTT. As protein: CASSPSSTGYGNTIYF.